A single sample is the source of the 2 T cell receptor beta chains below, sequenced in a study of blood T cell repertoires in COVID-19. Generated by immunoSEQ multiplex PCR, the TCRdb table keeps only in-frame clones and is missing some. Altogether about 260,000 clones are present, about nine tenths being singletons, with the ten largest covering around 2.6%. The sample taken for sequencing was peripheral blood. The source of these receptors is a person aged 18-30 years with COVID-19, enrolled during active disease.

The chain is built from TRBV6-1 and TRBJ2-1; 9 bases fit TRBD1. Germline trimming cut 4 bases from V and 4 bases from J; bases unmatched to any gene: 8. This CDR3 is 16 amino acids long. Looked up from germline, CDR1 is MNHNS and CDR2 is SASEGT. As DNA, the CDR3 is TGTGCCAGCAGTGGCCTAACAGGGGGCCCTTACAATGAGCAGTTCTTC. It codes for CASSGLTGGPYNEQFF.

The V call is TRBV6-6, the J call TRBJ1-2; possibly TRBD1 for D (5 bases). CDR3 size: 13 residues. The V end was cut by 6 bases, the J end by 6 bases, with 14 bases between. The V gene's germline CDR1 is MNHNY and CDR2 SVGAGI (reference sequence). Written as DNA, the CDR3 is TGTGCCAGCAGCCTGGGACTAGGGGATGGCTACACCTTC. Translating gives CASSLGLGDGYTF.